This T cell receptor beta chain was sequenced for a study of shared clonotypes between healthy human individuals. TCRdb's copy holds only in-frame clones and misses some; the assay was immunoSEQ multiplex PCR. The sample includes almost 750,000 clones, over 60% seen only once; the top ten take more than 1.5%. Division of CD4+ cells produced a CD45RA+ naive subset and a CD45RA-negative memory subset. Study results and limitations: The study found roughly 5% of naive CD4 clonotypes shared across four donors.

As concerns this clone: Its target is unknown.

V lost 3 bases and J 0 bases, leaving 7 bases between the germline ends. The CDR3 sequence is 15 residues long. The germline V gene encodes CDR1 SGHRS and CDR2 YFSETQ. The specimen was memory CD4+ T cells sorted from blood. This sample's subset: CD45RA-negative fraction. The V and J genes are TRBV5-1 and TRBJ2-6, with D tentatively TRBD1 (5 bases). The receptor's source is a woman between 25 and 40 years old in good health. The CDR3 sequence: CASSWTSSGANVLTF. The CDR3 nucleotides are TGCGCCAGCAGCTGGACAAGCTCTGGGGCCAACGTCCTGACTTTC.